This T cell receptor beta chain was obtained from a study of T cell changes during pregnancy in multiple sclerosis. Only in-frame clones appear in the TCRdb table, and some are missing; sequencing was by immunoSEQ multiplex PCR. The sample lists tens of thousands of clones; more than 85% were seen once. Losses at the gene ends were 3 bases for V and 9 bases for J; bases not matched to a gene: 7. The CDR3 sequence is 15 residues long. The germline gives CDR1 WNHNN, CDR2 SYGVQD (reference sequence). The origin of this receptor is a female donor with multiple sclerosis, enrolled in a pregnancy study. Here the sequenced sample was CD4+ T cells from peripheral blood mononuclear cells, taken after pregnancy. The V and J genes are TRBV10-1 and TRBJ2-2; 10 bases are a match to TRBD1. CDR3 nucleotide sequence: TGCGCCAGCAGTGAAGGACAGGGGGGGCAGCGGGAGCTGTTTTTT. This codes for CASSEGQGGQRELFF.